These 28 T cell receptor beta chains share one sample of origin, sequenced in a study of control samples from healthy donors and cancer patients (dated by TCRdb to 2018 to 2020). The method was the immunoSEQ multiplex PCR assay. TCRdb provides this immuneACCESS table in a form limited to in-frame rearrangements. Some clones are lacking; in checked studies, under half of them reflect an unresolved V gene, and why the rest are absent is not known. Counted in this sample were 140,000 or so clones; roughly 94% of them appeared once. Jointly, the top ten make up 14% of the sample. Sequences were obtained from PBMCs. These receptors were collected from a man in his sixties with colorectal cancer.

The chain joins TRBV19 to TRBJ1-1; tentative D call: TRBD1 (6 bases). V was trimmed by 2 bases and J by 5 bases, leaving 12 bases between them. Germline V gene lookup returns CDR1 LNHDA and CDR2 SQIVND (reference sequence). This CDR3 comprises 14 residues. The CDR3 DNA is TGTGCCAGTAGTATATCCAGGGGCGAGACTGAAGCTTTCTTT. Its translation: CASSISRGETEAFF.

The chain couples TRBV1 to TRBJ1-1; TRBD1 is the table's D call, not checked against the DNA. TRBV1 is labeled a pseudogene. The CDR3 extends over 17 amino acids. The DNA of the CDR3 is TGCACCAGCAGCCCCGGACAGGGAGAGGCAATAGTCACTGAAGCTTTCTTT. It codes for CTSSPGQGEAIVTEAFF.

On this clone: Distinct nucleotide sequences in the sample also encode this CDR3. The CDR3: CASSPQGNTEAFF. In DNA form, the CDR3 reads TGTGCCAGCTCACCCCAGGGAAACACTGAAGCTTTCTTT. The rearrangement joins TRBV18 to TRBJ1-1, with D possibly matching TRBD1 (5 bases). The V end was cut by 3 bases, the J end by 2 bases, with 7 bases between. The CDR3 extends over 13 amino acids. CDR1 KGHSH and CDR2 LQKENI come from the germline V gene.

The chain uses TRBV4-2 and TRBJ2-3; the match to TRBD2 covers 12 bases. The CDR3 covers 17 residues. Germline loops: CDR1 LGHNA, CDR2 YNFKEQ. V was clipped by 1 base and J by 11 bases; unmatched bases: 13. The CDR3 loop is CASSQADPASGGVGQYF. The CDR3 bases are TGTGCCAGCAGCCAAGCGGATCCGGCTAGCGGGGGGGTTGGGCAGTATTTT.

Comments on this clone: This is likely a read error, given that the CDR3 carries no conserved phenylalanine or tryptophan at its end. This chain connects TRBV12-3 or TRBV12-4 to TRBJ1-2, with D possibly TRBD1 on 5 matching bases. Trimming took off 1 base at V and 4 bases at J, with 7 bases between the two ends. CDR3 length: 13 residues. CDR3 region: CASSLGQSYGYTL. The CDR3 DNA reads as TGTGCCAGCAGTTTAGGACAGTCCTATGGCTACACCCTC.

The chain joins TRBV7-9 to TRBJ1-1; the match to TRBD1 covers 7 bases. Trimming at V came to 6 bases and at J to 1 base, leaving 5 bases not matched to a gene. This CDR3 spans 14 amino acids. Germline V lookup: CDR1 SEHNR, CDR2 FQNEAQ (reference sequence). The CDR3 here is CASRGGTANTEAFF. CDR3 bases: TGTGCCAGCAGAGGGGGGACAGCGAACACTGAAGCTTTCTTT.

The CDR3 sequence: CASSYPGQGTEQYF. In DNA form, the CDR3 reads TGTGCCAGCAGTTACCCAGGACAGGGCACCGAGCAGTACTTC. This chain joins TRBV6-2 or TRBV6-3 and TRBJ2-7; 8 bases map to TRBD1. CDR1 and CDR2 from the germline V gene are MNHEY and SVGEGT. This CDR3 has 14 amino acids. V shed 2 bases and J 6 bases; nucleotides not matched to a gene: 6.

This chain uses TRBV19 with TRBJ2-1; D is unresolved. With 4 bases removed from V and 7 bases from J, the gap between germline ends came to 11 bases. The V gene's germline CDR1 is LNHDA and CDR2 SQIVND (reference sequence). The CDR3 is made up of 13 amino acids. CDR3 DNA: TGTGCCAGTAGTAGCGGTTATTTGAATGAGCAGTTCTTC. Translated: CASSSGYLNEQFF.

J is TRBJ2-7 and V is TRBV6-1; 12 bases align to TRBD2. The CDR3 extends over 17 amino acids. V lost 2 bases, J lost 4 bases, and 9 bases stayed unmatched. From germline, CDR1 is MNHNS and CDR2 SASEGT. For the CDR3, the DNA is TGTGCCAGCAGTGAAAGGGCGACTAGCGGGGGCCTGTACGAGCAGTACTTC. Translated, it gives CASSERATSGGLYEQYF.

The chain links TRBV12-3 or TRBV12-4 to TRBJ1-2; 10 nucleotides align to TRBD1. V lost 3 bases and J lost 7; bases outside the gene matches: 2. CDR3 length: 13 amino acids. Here the CDR3 DNA reads TGTGCCAGCAGTTTTGGACAGGGGGTTGGCTACACCTTC. Translating it yields CASSFGQGVGYTF.

A single count supports this clone. This rearrangement joins TRBV18 to TRBJ2-7; D might be TRBD2 (6 bases). The CDR3 totals 14 residues. V was pared by 3 bases and J by 0 bases, with 9 bases between. Germline CDR1 KGHSH, CDR2 LQKENI. CDR3 bases: TGTGCCAGCTCACCCGGGACTGACTCCTACGAGCAGTACTTC. Translating gives CASSPGTDSYEQYF.

V is TRBV3-1 (or the pseudogene TRBV3-2) and J is TRBJ2-5, with D possibly TRBD1 on 6 matching bases. The CDR3 runs 15 residues. V was pared by 4 bases and J by 0 bases, with 12 bases between. CDR1 is LGHDT and CDR2 is YNNKEL in the germline V gene (reference sequence). This chain's CDR3 is CASSPRTAYQETQYF. The CDR3, as DNA: TGTGCCAGCAGCCCTAGGACAGCATACCAAGAGACCCAGTACTTC.

V and J are TRBV7-9 and TRBJ1-2; perhaps TRBD1 as D (6 bases). V lost 1 base and J lost 7, with 10 bases in between. CDR3 length equals 13 residues. The V gene's germline CDR1 is SEHNR and CDR2 FQNEAQ (reference sequence). In nucleotides, the CDR3 is TGTGCCAGCAGCTTAGGGGAAGGGGGTGGCTACACCTTC. This codes for CASSLGEGGGYTF.

The chain is built from TRBV10-2 and TRBJ2-3; tentatively, D is TRBD2 (6 bases). The V gene lost 6 bases and the J gene lost 3 bases, with 13 bases spanning the gap. The germline V gene has CDR1 WSHSY and CDR2 SAAADI. CDR3 size: 14 residues. Here the CDR3 reads CASRSVRGTDTQYF. DNA of the CDR3: TGCGCCAGCAGATCGGTCCGGGGGACAGATACGCAGTATTTT.

The chain employs TRBV9 and TRBJ1-4; TRBD1 might be the D (5 bases). The germline CDR1 and CDR2 sequences are SGDLS and YYNGEE. Trimming cost V 3 bases and J 8 bases, with 14 bases left between them. The CDR3 loop spans 14 amino acids. As DNA, the CDR3 is TGTGCCAGCAGCGGAAGGGGTTTTGACGAAAAACTGTTTTTT. It translates to CASSGRGFDEKLFF.

This clone was detected only once. The chain combines TRBV10-3 with TRBJ2-3; 9 positions match TRBD1. Per germline, CDR1 ENHRY and CDR2 SYGVKD. After removal of 8 bases from V and 4 bases from J, the junction contained 7 bases not matched to a gene. The CDR3 is made up of 14 amino acids. CDR3 nucleotide sequence: TGTGCCATCCAAGGACAGGGGTTGGCAGATACGCAGTATTTT. It yields the protein CAIQGQGLADTQYF.

As to this clone: In the same sample, other DNA sequences code for this CDR3. The chain recombines TRBV5-4 with TRBJ2-3; 9 nucleotides match TRBD2. The CDR3 runs 15 residues. V lost 4 bases, J lost 0 bases, and 3 bases stayed unmatched. Germline CDR1 and CDR2: SGHNT and YYREEE (reference sequence). The CDR3 loop reads CASSPSGGSTDTQYF. The CDR3 DNA follows: TGTGCCAGCAGCCCGAGCGGGGGGAGCACAGATACGCAGTATTTT.

The chain employs TRBV5-1 and TRBJ1-3, with D perhaps matching TRBD1 (5 bases). This CDR3 contains 15 residues. Per germline, CDR1 SGHRS and CDR2 YFSETQ. Trimming cost V 5 bases and J 0 bases, with 12 bases left between them. In DNA form, the CDR3 reads TGCGCCAGCAGTTCGGACACCTACTCTGGAAACACCATATATTTT. Translation: CASSSDTYSGNTIYF.

This clone was seen a single time. The J gene is TRBJ2-7, the V gene TRBV27; D is ambiguous. Germline V lookup: CDR1 MNHEY, CDR2 SMNVEV (reference sequence). V was pared by 7 bases and J by 4 bases, with 14 bases between. The CDR3 contains 13 residues. The CDR3 here is CASTNDPDYEQYF. The CDR3 bases are TGTGCCAGCACCAACGACCCAGATTACGAGCAGTACTTC.

The gene calls are TRBV6-1 and TRBJ1-1; 7 bases are shared with TRBD1. Per germline, CDR1 MNHNS and CDR2 SASEGT. The CDR3 has 15 amino acids. Germline trimming cut 1 base from V and 0 bases from J; bases unmatched to any gene: 2. The CDR3 DNA follows: TGTGCCAGCAGTGAAGACGGGACAGTGAACACTGAAGCTTTCTTT. This gives the protein CASSEDGTVNTEAFF.

V is TRBV3-1 (or the pseudogene TRBV3-2) and J is TRBJ1-2; a weak D match, TRBD1 (5 bases). The length of the CDR3 is 11 residues. Germline assignment: CDR1 LGHDT and CDR2 YNNKEL (reference sequence). With 2 bases removed from V and 8 bases from J, the gap between germline ends came to 6 bases. The CDR3 sequence: CASSQPGGYTF. The CDR3 DNA sequence: TGTGCCAGCAGCCAACCAGGGGGCTACACCTTC.

The chain joins TRBV19 to TRBJ1-5, with D unclear. The germline CDR1 and CDR2 sequences are LNHDA and SQIVND (reference sequence). CDR3 length: 13 amino acids. Trimming cost V 3 bases and J 1 base, with 4 bases left between them. The CDR3 loop reads CASSMVSNQPQHF. CDR3 in DNA: TGTGCCAGTAGTATGGTCAGCAATCAGCCCCAGCATTTT. Variable domain in full (rest from reference TRBV19 and TRBJ1-5): DGGITQSPKYLFRKEGQNVTLSCEQNLNHDAMYWYRQDPGQGLRLIYYSQIVNDFQKGDIAEGYSVSREKKESFPLTVTSAQKNPTAFYLCASSMVSNQPQHFGDGTRLSIL.

The CDR3 sequence: CASSTFGTGGSGELFF. The CDR3 DNA is TGTGCCAGTAGCACCTTCGGGACAGGGGGGTCCGGGGAGCTGTTTTTT. The chain links TRBV19 to TRBJ2-2, with TRBD1 matching 11 bases. Trimming at V came to 6 bases and at J to 6 bases, leaving 9 bases not matched to a gene. The CDR3 consists of 16 residues. Germline V lookup: CDR1 LNHDA, CDR2 SQIVND (reference sequence).

As to this clone: Distinct nucleotide sequences in the sample also encode this CDR3. The chain couples TRBV9 to TRBJ2-3; the match to TRBD2 covers 8 bases. The CDR3 is 15 amino acids. Trimming removed 4 bases from V and 2 bases from J; junction bases left unmatched: 6. Germline assignment: CDR1 SGDLS and CDR2 YYNGEE. The CDR3 loop is CASSLRLANTDTQYF. In DNA, the CDR3 is TGTGCCAGCAGCTTAAGACTAGCGAACACAGATACGCAGTATTTT.

The CDR3 nucleotides read TGTGCCAGCAGCAAACTCCCCCCTGCGTGCGCGTTGGATTATAGCAATCAGCCCCAGCATTTT. This encodes CASSKLPPACALDYSNQPQHF. This sequence joins TRBV21-1 and TRBJ1-5. TRBV21-1 is shown as a pseudogene. The CDR3 length is 21 residues.

The CDR3 is CAWRGSSYEQYF. The CDR3 DNA follows: TGTGCCTGGAGGGGCAGCTCCTACGAGCAGTACTTC. The chain links TRBV30 to TRBJ2-7, with no clear D. Germline lookup yields CDR1 GTSNPN and CDR2 SVGIG (reference sequence). The CDR3 loop spans 12 amino acids. V dropped 3 bases and J dropped 0 bases, with 6 bases sitting between them.

The chain carries TRBV7-2 and TRBJ2-1; D unresolved. Germline V gene sequence: CDR1 SGHTA, CDR2 FQGNSA. The CDR3 consists of 15 residues. Trimming left V 1 base short and J 6 bases short, with 13 bases between. The CDR3 region has the DNA TGTGCCAGCAGCTTAGATTACGGTGATTTCAATGAGCAGTTCTTC. It translates to CASSLDYGDFNEQFF. The whole variable domain, remainder taken from reference TRBV7-2 and TRBJ2-1, is GAGVSQSPSNKVTEKGKDVELRCDPISGHTALYWYRQSLGQGLEFLIYFQGNSAPDKSGLPSDRFSAERTGGSVSTLTIQRTQQEDSAVYLCASSLDYGDFNEQFFGPGTRLTVL.

The chain employs TRBV10-3 and TRBJ2-1, with 7 bases that match TRBD2. The junction had 5 bases not matched to a gene; V was cut back by 0 bases and J by 3 bases. Per germline, CDR1 ENHRY and CDR2 SYGVKD. CDR3 length: 16 residues. The CDR3 DNA sequence: TGTGCCATCAGTGAGTCGCCAGCGGGGATCTACAATGAGCAGTTCTTC. Translating gives CAISESPAGIYNEQFF.